This T cell receptor beta chain was profiled in a study of blood T cell repertoires in COVID-19 (dated by TCRdb to 2018 to 2020). Concerning the study at large: Samples covering the acute and convalescent phases of COVID-19 were provided by collaborators in the United States, Italy and Spain. The prospective study material was composed of cDNA or gDNA derived from T cells, B-cell-depleted T cells, or PBMCs. Deeply sampled blood TCRbeta repertoires from subjects exposed to, actively infected with, or recovered from COVID-19 were included in the dataset. The repertoires were made available in a free public database intended to serve as a resource for research on the immune response to SARS-CoV-2. The samples were drawn from the first 160 participants of the ongoing ImmuneRACE study and from 950 to 1,500 subjects provided by 6 global collaborators. Sample metadata almost always included a de-identified subject ID, COVID-19 status, age in years and sex. Where HLA class I and class II types were available, the types were taken from metadata supplied by the sample provider, not from assay-based typing.

On this clone: Its binding antigen is unknown. One base away there is no much larger clone; base qualities are not given.

The immunoSEQ Assay, a bias-controlled multiplex PCR, was used to amplify TCRbeta CDR3 regions from genomic DNA. The authors' pipeline ran thus. The number of nucleated cells in each sample was estimated from the amplification of reference gene primers within the assay. Sequence reads were collapsed and filtered to measure the absolute abundance of every unique TCRbeta CDR3 rearrangement. For each sample, productive Simpson clonality was calculated by taking the square root of Simpson's diversity index across productive rearrangements. Imported from immuneACCESS, the table was reduced by TCRdb to in-frame sequences with V and J called. These copies leave out some clones; in studies compared against another copy, an unresolved V gene accounts for under half, and the cause of the remainder is not known. That table supplies the V and J calls and clone size; D and trimming were determined from the DNA. This sample gives about 40,000 clones in total; around three quarters of them show up just once. The ten largest clones represent more than 30% of the sample.

The collaborating institutions used their own protocols to collect whole blood in K2EDTA tubes. For TCRbeta analysis, collaborators shipped samples in one of three forms: frozen whole blood, isolated PBMCs, or DNA extracted from either of those sample types. V and J are trimmed by 3 bases and 7 bases, and the gene matches miss 9 bases of the junction. CDR1 SGHRS and CDR2 YFSETQ are derived from the germline V gene. From the cysteine through the phenylalanine, the CDR3 covers 15 amino acids. This entry keeps only the CDR3 DNA: 45 bases, framed from base 1. Findings and caveats that apply to the study as a whole: The quantity of clinical and demographic metadata differed by source and by participant and was supplied without curation.

The V gene is TRBV5-1 and the J gene is TRBJ2-1; TRBD2 aligns with 8 central bases. Sample: peripheral blood. The TCR comes from a man older than 75 with active or convalescent COVID-19. The CDR3: CASSSVSGGFNEQFF. Read as DNA, the sequence is TGCGCCAGCAGCTCCGTTTCGGGAGGGTTTAATGAGCAGTTCTTC.